This TCR beta chain derives from a study of cytomegalovirus exposure and HLA in healthy donors (dated by TCRdb to the late 2010s). The study in broad terms: An earlier analysis of several hundred of the donors reported 250 to 300 Gb of sequence data and 117 million unique TCR beta sequences from about 200 million T cells. Roughly 300 gigabases of sequencing data and tens of millions of unique TCR sequences were included in an early release covering about 600 HLA-typed donors. Among the roughly 370 genotyped donors, 81% belonged to the genetic ancestry cluster associated with self-reported Caucasian donors. The aim of the study was to test whether cataloging public T cell receptors could identify signatures of past pathogen exposure. The study profiled the T cell repertoires of about 720 subjects by immunosequencing and related them to cytomegalovirus serostatus. Along with the roughly 670-subject first cohort, a separate validation cohort of over a hundred different subjects was used. To predict cytomegalovirus infection status, the study combined high-throughput TCR immunosequencing, statistical association of individual TCRs with disease status, and machine learning. In a later analysis, previously published TCR beta repertoires from 550 to 700 donors were re-analyzed and high-resolution HLA genotyping was added so that TCR occurrence patterns could be studied. In the later analysis, no new phenotypic data were used to find candidate immune exposures; instead, reliance was placed on TCR beta sequences and their occurrence across donors. An earlier analysis of some 600 of the donors applied high-throughput TCR beta sequencing to assess whether each TCR beta V gene segment acted as functional or pseudogenic. Donor age, sex, ethnicity and CMV serostatus were compiled alongside the repertoire data. In a later genetic analysis, genome-wide SNP genotypes for about three fifths of the 666 donors were used, and that subset was treated as a discovery cohort. All discovery cohort repertoires had been generated using a single sequencing platform. Class I and class II HLA loci were covered by the typing at four-digit resolution. The number of typed donors differed by locus: roughly 629-640 for A, B, C, DRB1 and DQB1; 500 to 550 for DQA1; some 610 for DPA1; and about 470 for DPB1. Roughly five DR-DQ haplotypes were handled as single units for association and clustering because linkage in the cohort was strong. On average, roughly 250,000 unique TCR beta nucleotide sequences were sequenced per donor among 398 genotyped donors of the cohort, with around 19% of those sequences being non-productive.

For CDR1 and CDR2, the germline V gene lists WSHSY and SAAADI. At the junction V is shortened by 2 bases and J by 6 bases, with 19 bases in between. The CDR3 sequence holds 16 residues, the cysteine and phenylalanine included. Kept here is only the CDR3 DNA, which spans 48 bases and is read in frame from base 1. Beyond this particular receptor, the publication reports: The authors suggested that the approach could potentially be generalized to other disease states and immunological phenotypes. Some IMGT-functional V segments, including TRBV6-2 and TRBV6-3, could not be distinguished by the 87-base-pair reads and were therefore excluded. At a false discovery rate of 0.05, a later analysis linked 16,000 or so TCR beta sequences to specific HLA alleles. Linkage disequilibrium might explain the correlated functional status among segregating V segments, but an unknown experimental factor could not be ruled out. This cohort had only TCR beta chains sequenced, and the lack of alpha or paired-chain data limited which features could be detected. A few of the identified cytomegalovirus-associated TCR beta chains were confirmed in vitro to be specific for cytomegalovirus antigens. Because counts were too low, some 17 rarely observed V segments, including chromosome 9 orphons, were excluded from the earlier analysis of around 590 of the donors. According to a later analysis, parvovirus B19, influenza, CMV and Epstein-Barr virus appeared linked to several top co-occurrence clusters. In a later genetic analysis, fewer N-insertions in productive TCRs were reported among donors in an Asian-associated ancestry cluster than the approximately 670-donor mean. A group of highly shared sequence variants was considered likely to be a technical artifact of the sequencing pipeline. In an earlier analysis of about 550 of the donors, most TCR beta V segments were observed in productive rearrangements about 87% or about 30% of the time, broadly matching IMGT annotations. A later analysis found that HLA-associated TCR beta chains were more clonally expanded and had lower generation probabilities than equally common non-associated chains. Across donors, most TCR sequences were observed very rarely, whereas some public TCRs were present in many individuals. A further reported finding was that TCR beta sequences accurately predicted the HLA-A and HLA-B alleles for most subjects in the first cohort. A later analysis found that most CMV-associated TCR beta chains appeared HLA-restricted, with HLA associations seemingly driven largely by CMV exposure. Because some donors lacked HLA typing at each locus, the association tests relied only on the typed subset. The classifier was reported to diagnose cytomegalovirus status with high specificity and sensitivity in both the original cohort and the validation cohort. A later analysis found that TCR association rates varied across HLA loci, with DRB1 alleles showing the most associated TCRs and HLA-C alleles the fewest. In the study, some 180 TCR beta chains were listed as associated with cytomegalovirus. CMV serostatus was the only immune exposure information available for the cohort. When HLA alleles, especially DR and DQ, strongly co-occurred, attributing TCR associations to individual alleles was difficult. Presence/absence analyses assumed roughly uniform sequencing depth across donors, an assumption that may not hold. V-gene and J-gene trimming of TCR beta chains was associated with a missense DCLRE1C variant in a later genetic analysis, and the association was replicated in an independent cohort.

The library was made by the immunoSEQ multiplex PCR assay. The multiplex PCR relied on a mix of 60 forward primers for TCR Vbeta segments and 13 reverse primers for TCR Jbeta segments. The CDR3 region of rearranged TCR beta genes was amplified from genomic DNA with a multiplex PCR assay. The amplified TCR beta libraries were sequenced on the Illumina HiSeq System as 87-base-pair reads. The authors processed their data as follows. Across the roughly 670 repertoires, a later analysis counted some 80 million unique TCR beta chains, roughly 11 million of which were shared by at least two donors. Raw reads were error-corrected and collapsed into unique sequences by a nearest-neighbor algorithm in which closely related sequences were merged to remove PCR and sequencing errors. Alignment of CDR3 sequences to IMGT reference sequences was used to assign V, D and J gene segments. Each retained sequence needed at least a six-nucleotide match to both a V gene segment and a J gene segment. Rearrangements were classified as productive when the CDR3 lacked stop codons and remained in frame with V and J, and all other rearrangements were classified as non-productive. Following IMGT convention, CDR3 was defined as the stretch from the second conserved V-encoded cysteine up to the conserved J-encoded phenylalanine. The earlier analysis of around 640 of the donors excluded sequences that lacked an unambiguous match to a single V gene segment. In an earlier analysis of 450 to 700 of the donors, V segments were called functional above 56.7% productive rearrangements and were called segregating when the between-donor standard deviation exceeded 5%. A statistical classification framework was developed to diagnose cytomegalovirus status using the catalog of TCR beta chain sequences. V and J gene assignment, in a later analysis, came from comparing TCR nucleotide sequences with IMGT/GENE-DB human TR gene sequences. Using the TCRdist pipeline, a later analysis assigned CDR3 sequences along with most-parsimonious VDJ recombination scenarios. A later analysis defined each TCR beta chain by its CDR3 amino acid sequence plus V-gene family, and excluded reads lacking a unique V-gene family. In a later analysis, approximately 640 highly shared, low-generation-probability nucleotide sequences were removed to address suspected cross-contamination and a sequencing artifact. For each public chain, a later analysis derived a clonal expansion index from normalized ranks of inferred template counts within each repertoire. Generation probabilities in a later analysis came from a VDJ recombination model fitted to out-of-frame rearrangements, and those results were checked against IGoR. A later analysis scored TCR-TCR, TCR-HLA and TCR-CMV co-occurrence with hypergeometric tests, applying a repertoire-size bias correction to TCR pairs. In a later analysis, false discovery rates were estimated by permuting HLA or CMV assignments 20 times. A later analysis grouped co-occurring TCRs with DBSCAN, adding TCRdist sequence similarity when clustering within HLA-allele-positive subsets. Co-occurrence clustering excluded repertoires with fewer than 30,000 or more than 120,000 public chains, plus five with anomalous nucleotide sharing. In TCRdb, the immuneACCESS table is reduced to in-frame sequences with V and J assigned. These tables do not hold every clone; where another copy was compared, an unresolved V gene accounts for under half, and the others remain unexplained. V, J and clone size are those of that table, while D and trimming were read from the DNA. This sample is represented by 120,000 or so clones; about 66% of them were singletons. Together, the top ten hold 1.6% of the sample.

The cohort comprised around 690 healthy bone marrow donors. At the time of sampling, all cohort members were nominally healthy, though unrecorded immune exposures were likely present. The donor tested CMV seropositive and was one of the 289 seropositive cohort members. A peripheral blood sample was provided by each donor, and peripheral blood mononuclear cells were used for TCR beta sequencing. The Qiagen DNeasy Blood Extraction Kit was used to extract genomic DNA from the blood cell samples. As to this clone: Its antigen specificity is not known. No per-base quality is available; no much larger clone lies one base away.

This TCR was recovered from a man aged 25-45 years in good health and CMV-seropositive. Sequencing input: PBMCs. The sequence joins TRBV10-2 to TRBJ1-1, with the D gene uncertain. CDR3 protein: CASSEVLWGGYAEAFF. DNA sequence: TGCGCCAGCAGTGAGGTATTATGGGGAGGGTACGCTGAAGCTTTCTTT.